These T cell receptor beta chains were read from a single sample in a study of spatial heterogeneity in lung cancer. TCRdb recomputed calls from the 5' RACE reads with MiXCR, one row per CDR3 protein. The sample has nearly 15,000 distinct CDR3 sequences, about 7.9% seen once. The material sequenced was PBMCs, taken at surgery. The receptor set was obtained from a female donor with early-stage non-small cell lung cancer. The CDR3 runs from the conserved cysteine through the conserved F or W. D genes are given only for firm matches. Clone size is given for some rows only: seen once, a few or many times, or a class if the clone is expanded.

d_call: TRBD1; j_call: TRBJ1-1; clone_size: many; v_call: TRBV6-6; cdr3_aa: CASSPRGQTGGTEAFF; cdr3_nt: TGTGCCAGCAGCCCCCGGGGTCAGACAGGGGGCACTGAAGCTTTCTTT
d_call: -; j_call: TRBJ1-2; clone_size: many; v_call: TRBV7-9; cdr3_aa: CASSGDGSYGYTF; cdr3_nt: TGTGCCAGCAGCGGGGACGGATCCTATGGCTACACCTTC
d_call: TRBD1; j_call: TRBJ2-7; clone_size: -; v_call: TRBV6-2/TRBV6-3; cdr3_aa: CASSLDRVDEQYF; cdr3_nt: TGTGCCAGCAGTCTCGACAGGGTAGACGAGCAGTACTTC
d_call: -; j_call: TRBJ1-6; clone_size: few; v_call: TRBV7-2; cdr3_aa: CASSLGNSPLHF; cdr3_nt: TGTGCCAGCAGCTTGGGAAATTCACCCCTCCACTTT
d_call: -; j_call: TRBJ2-3; clone_size: few; v_call: TRBV12-3/TRBV12-4; cdr3_aa: CASSRDRITDTQYF; cdr3_nt: TGTGCCAGCAGTCGGGACCGAATCACAGATACGCAGTATTTT
d_call: -; j_call: TRBJ2-4; clone_size: -; v_call: TRBV7-9; cdr3_aa: CASAGGTAKNIQYF; cdr3_nt: TGTGCCAGCGCTGGAGGGACGGCCAAAAACATTCAGTACTTC
d_call: -; j_call: TRBJ1-1; clone_size: many; v_call: TRBV11-3; cdr3_aa: CASSFSGGNTEAFF; cdr3_nt: TGTGCCAGCAGCTTTAGTGGGGGGAACACTGAAGCTTTCTTT
d_call: TRBD2; j_call: TRBJ2-7; clone_size: medium-sized; v_call: TRBV28; cdr3_aa: CASSPPGGAGAKEQYF; cdr3_nt: TGTGCCAGCAGCCCCCCGGGGGGAGCGGGAGCTAAAGAGCAGTACTTC
d_call: -; j_call: TRBJ2-3; clone_size: many; v_call: TRBV7-2; cdr3_aa: CASSLVVLSGTDTQYF; cdr3_nt: TGTGCCAGCAGCTTAGTCGTTCTCAGTGGCACAGATACGCAGTATTTT
d_call: -; j_call: TRBJ1-1; clone_size: many; v_call: TRBV5-6; cdr3_aa: CASSLRYPNTEAFF; cdr3_nt: TGTGCCAGCAGCTTGCGGTACCCGAACACTGAAGCTTTCTTT
d_call: -; j_call: TRBJ2-3; clone_size: -; v_call: TRBV6-1; cdr3_aa: CASSEEVYSSSDTQYF; cdr3_nt: TGTGCCAGCAGTGAAGAGGTTTATAGTAGTTCAGATACGCAGTATTTT
d_call: TRBD1; j_call: TRBJ2-1; clone_size: -; v_call: TRBV20-1; cdr3_aa: CSAREGQGRSYNEQFF; cdr3_nt: TGCAGTGCTAGAGAAGGACAGGGTAGGTCCTACAATGAGCAGTTCTTC
d_call: TRBD1; j_call: TRBJ2-1; clone_size: once; v_call: TRBV11-2; cdr3_aa: CASSFTTGGDEQFF; cdr3_nt: TGTGCCAGCAGCTTTACGACAGGGGGCGATGAGCAGTTCTTC
d_call: -; j_call: TRBJ1-4; clone_size: many; v_call: TRBV2; cdr3_aa: CASTQPATNEKLFF; cdr3_nt: TGTGCCAGCACTCAGCCGGCAACTAATGAAAAACTGTTTTTT
d_call: -; j_call: TRBJ1-1; clone_size: -; v_call: TRBV10-3; cdr3_aa: CAISEFDSNTEAFF; cdr3_nt: TGTGCCATCAGTGAGTTCGACTCGAACACTGAAGCTTTCTTT
d_call: -; j_call: TRBJ2-6; clone_size: -; v_call: TRBV5-6; cdr3_aa: CACRRWGASGANVLTF; cdr3_nt: TGTGCCTGCCGAAGGTGGGGCGCTTCTGGGGCCAACGTCCTGACTTTC
d_call: -; j_call: TRBJ1-3; clone_size: -; v_call: TRBV4-3; cdr3_aa: CASSLTGRNTIYF; cdr3_nt: TGCGCCAGCAGCCTCACAGGGAGAAACACCATATATTTT
d_call: TRBD1; j_call: TRBJ1-2; clone_size: medium-sized; v_call: TRBV7-9; cdr3_aa: CASSPAGTGRRNGYTF; cdr3_nt: TGTGCCAGCAGCCCAGCCGGGACAGGGAGACGAAATGGCTACACCTTC
d_call: -; j_call: TRBJ1-5; clone_size: many; v_call: TRBV12-3/TRBV12-4; cdr3_aa: CASSLGQGNQPQHF; cdr3_nt: TGTGCCAGCAGTTTAGGACAGGGCAATCAGCCCCAGCATTTT
d_call: -; j_call: TRBJ1-1; clone_size: many; v_call: TRBV7-9; cdr3_aa: CASSDSGTPATAFF; cdr3_nt: TGTGCCAGCAGCGACTCCGGGACACCCGCCACCGCTTTCTTT
d_call: TRBD2; j_call: TRBJ2-5; clone_size: many; v_call: TRBV19; cdr3_aa: CASSTGGSGANQETQYF; cdr3_nt: TGTGCCAGTAGTACCGGCGGTAGCGGGGCCAACCAAGAGACCCAGTACTTC
d_call: -; j_call: TRBJ1-2; clone_size: medium-sized; v_call: TRBV11-2; cdr3_aa: CASSLEVSGNYGYTF; cdr3_nt: TGTGCCAGCAGCTTAGAGGTATCAGGGAACTATGGCTACACCTTC
d_call: -; j_call: TRBJ2-5; clone_size: many; v_call: TRBV2; cdr3_aa: CASSSWDSGTRTQYF; cdr3_nt: TGTGCCAGCAGTTCCTGGGACTCAGGGACCAGGACCCAGTACTTC
d_call: TRBD1; j_call: TRBJ2-7; clone_size: many; v_call: TRBV12-3/TRBV12-4; cdr3_aa: CASSFGTGPYEQYF; cdr3_nt: TGTGCCAGCAGTTTCGGGACAGGTCCCTACGAGCAGTACTTC
d_call: -; j_call: TRBJ2-3; clone_size: many; v_call: TRBV20-1; cdr3_aa: CSARTDTQYF; cdr3_nt: TGCAGTGCTAGGACAGATACGCAGTATTTT
d_call: -; j_call: TRBJ1-1; clone_size: many; v_call: TRBV20-1; cdr3_aa: CSARGGLGTGDTEAFF; cdr3_nt: TGCAGTGCTAGAGGGGGCTTGGGTACGGGAGACACTGAAGCTTTCTTT
d_call: TRBD2; j_call: TRBJ2-3; clone_size: medium-sized; v_call: TRBV20-1; cdr3_aa: CSARDQLAGDVDTQYF; cdr3_nt: TGCAGTGCTAGAGACCAACTAGCGGGAGATGTAGATACGCAGTATTTT
d_call: -; j_call: TRBJ1-4; clone_size: many; v_call: TRBV5-1; cdr3_aa: CASSGKVGMRPEKLFF; cdr3_nt: TGCGCCAGCAGCGGAAAGGTTGGGATGCGACCTGAAAAACTGTTTTTT
d_call: -; j_call: TRBJ2-2; clone_size: few; v_call: TRBV5-5; cdr3_aa: CASSPVAGRAGELFF; cdr3_nt: TGTGCCAGCAGCCCCGTGGCAGGGAGAGCCGGGGAGCTGTTTTTT